This entry concerns a single T cell receptor (beta chain). Its antigen is as yet unknown. The data belong to a study of shared clonotypes between healthy human individuals. Several immunoSEQ plates held equal portions of the genomic DNA taken from each subset. Replicate PCRs from sorted subsets contained about 200 ng DNA, which is tens of thousands of T cell genomes. The table came from immunoSEQ multiplex PCR; TCRdb's copy has only in-frame clones and leaves some out. The sample lists millions of clones, 85% to 95% seen once, with around 0.4% in the top ten. Study conclusions and caveats: Rarefaction indicated that sorted-subset sequencing remained incomplete although depth was large.

J gave up 3 bases and V 8 bases, and 13 bases lay outside the gene matches. Germline loops: CDR1 SNHLY, CDR2 FYNNEI. This CDR3 is built from 16 residues. This TCR derives from a young man in good health. Some clones in this sample may be carry-over from other donors' samples. The chain is built from TRBV2 and TRBJ2-7, with 10 bases lining up with TRBD2. What was sequenced was naive CD4+ T cells from PBMCs. As to subset: CD45RA+ positively selected. The CDR3 DNA reads TGTGCCAGCCATGGAGGAAAGGGGACTAGCGACTACGAGCAGTACTTC. It yields the protein CASHGGKGTSDYEQYF.